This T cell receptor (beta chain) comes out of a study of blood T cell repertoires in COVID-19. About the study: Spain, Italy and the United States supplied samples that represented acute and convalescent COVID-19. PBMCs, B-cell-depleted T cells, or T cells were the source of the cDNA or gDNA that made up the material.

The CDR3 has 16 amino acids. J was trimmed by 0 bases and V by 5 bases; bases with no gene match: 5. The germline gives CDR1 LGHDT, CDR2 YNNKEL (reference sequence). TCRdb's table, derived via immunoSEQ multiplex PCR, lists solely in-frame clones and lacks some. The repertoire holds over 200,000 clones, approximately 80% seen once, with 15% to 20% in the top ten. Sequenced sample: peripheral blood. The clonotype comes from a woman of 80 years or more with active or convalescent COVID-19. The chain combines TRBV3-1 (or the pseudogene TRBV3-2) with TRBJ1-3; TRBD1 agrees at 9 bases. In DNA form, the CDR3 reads TGTGCCAGCAGCAACAGGGACAGGGTCTCTGGAAACACCATATATTTT. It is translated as CASSNRDRVSGNTIYF.